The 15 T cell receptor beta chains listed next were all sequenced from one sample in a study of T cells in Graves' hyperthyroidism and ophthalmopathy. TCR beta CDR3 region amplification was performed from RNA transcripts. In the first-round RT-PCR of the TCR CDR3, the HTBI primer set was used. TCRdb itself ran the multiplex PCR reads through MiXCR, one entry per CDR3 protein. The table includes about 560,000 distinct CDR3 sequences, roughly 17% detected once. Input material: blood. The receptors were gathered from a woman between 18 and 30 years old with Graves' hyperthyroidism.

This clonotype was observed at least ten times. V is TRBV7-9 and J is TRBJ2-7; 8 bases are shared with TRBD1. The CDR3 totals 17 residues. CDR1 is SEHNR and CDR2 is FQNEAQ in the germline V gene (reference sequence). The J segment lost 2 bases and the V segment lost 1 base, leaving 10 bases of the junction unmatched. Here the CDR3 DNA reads TGTGCCAGCAGCTTAGTGGACAGGGCAAGACAAGCCTACGAGCAGTACTTC. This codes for CASSLVDRARQAYEQYF.

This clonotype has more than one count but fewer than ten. Here the CDR3 reads CASSSSRGRDEKLFF. DNA of the CDR3: TGTGCCAGCAGCTCCAGCCGGGGACGGGATGAAAAACTGTTTTTT. This sequence joins TRBV7-8 and TRBJ1-4, with D maybe TRBD1 (5 bases). Looked up from germline, CDR1 is SGHVS and CDR2 is FQNEAQ. The V gene lost 4 bases and the J gene lost 6 bases, with 15 bases spanning the gap. The CDR3 contains 15 residues.

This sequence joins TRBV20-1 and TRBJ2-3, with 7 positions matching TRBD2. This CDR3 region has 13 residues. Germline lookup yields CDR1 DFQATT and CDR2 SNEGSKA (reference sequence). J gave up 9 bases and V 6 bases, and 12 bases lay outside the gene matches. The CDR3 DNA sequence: TGCAGTGCCCAAATGGGGGGAGCGGGGACGCAGTATTTT. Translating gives CSAQMGGAGTQYF.

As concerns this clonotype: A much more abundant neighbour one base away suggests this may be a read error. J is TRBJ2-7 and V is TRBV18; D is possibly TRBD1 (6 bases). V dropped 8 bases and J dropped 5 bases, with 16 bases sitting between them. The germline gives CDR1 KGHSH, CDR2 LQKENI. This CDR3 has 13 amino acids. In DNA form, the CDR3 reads TGTGCCAGCACACTGCGACAGGAGGACGAGCAGTACTTC. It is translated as CASTLRQEDEQYF.

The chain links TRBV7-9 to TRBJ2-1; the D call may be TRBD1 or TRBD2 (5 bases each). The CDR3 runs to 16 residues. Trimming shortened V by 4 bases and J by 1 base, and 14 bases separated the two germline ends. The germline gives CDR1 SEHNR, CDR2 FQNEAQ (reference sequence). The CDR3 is CASSYPGAASYNEQFF. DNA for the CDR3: TGTGCCAGCAGCTACCCCGGGGCAGCGTCCTACAATGAGCAGTTCTTC.

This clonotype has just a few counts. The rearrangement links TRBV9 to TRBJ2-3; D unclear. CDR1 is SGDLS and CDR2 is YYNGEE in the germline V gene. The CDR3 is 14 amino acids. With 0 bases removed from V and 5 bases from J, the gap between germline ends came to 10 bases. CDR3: CASSVGMKGDTQYF. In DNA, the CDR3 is TGTGCCAGCAGCGTAGGTATGAAGGGAGATACGCAGTATTTT.

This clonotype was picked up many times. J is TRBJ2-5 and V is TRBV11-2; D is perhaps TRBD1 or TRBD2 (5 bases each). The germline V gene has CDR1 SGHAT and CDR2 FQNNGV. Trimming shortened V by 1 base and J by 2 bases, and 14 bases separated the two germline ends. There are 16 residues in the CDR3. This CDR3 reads CASSLAGRMIQETQYF. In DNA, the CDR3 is TGTGCCAGCAGCTTAGCGGGGCGAATGATTCAAGAGACCCAGTACTTC.

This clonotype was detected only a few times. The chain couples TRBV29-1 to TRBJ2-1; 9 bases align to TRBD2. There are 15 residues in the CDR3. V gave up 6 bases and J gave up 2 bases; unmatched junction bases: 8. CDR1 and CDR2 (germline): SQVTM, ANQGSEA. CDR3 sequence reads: CSVVLAGGPYNEQFF. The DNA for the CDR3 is TGCAGCGTAGTACTGGCGGGGGGGCCCTACAATGAGCAGTTCTTC.

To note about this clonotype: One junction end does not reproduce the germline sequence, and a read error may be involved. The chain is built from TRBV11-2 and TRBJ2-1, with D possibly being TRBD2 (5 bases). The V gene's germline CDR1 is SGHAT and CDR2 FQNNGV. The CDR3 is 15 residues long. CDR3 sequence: CASSRLTGKYNERFF. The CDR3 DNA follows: TGTGCCAGCAGCCGTCTGACGGGAAAGTACAATGAGCGGTTCTTC. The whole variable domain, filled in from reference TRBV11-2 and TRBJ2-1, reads EAGVAQSPRYKIIEKRQSVAFWCNPISGHATLYWYQQILGQGPKLLIQFQNNGVVDDSQLPKDRFSAERLKGVDSTLKIQPAKLEDSAVYLCASSRLTGKYNERFFGPGTRLTVL.

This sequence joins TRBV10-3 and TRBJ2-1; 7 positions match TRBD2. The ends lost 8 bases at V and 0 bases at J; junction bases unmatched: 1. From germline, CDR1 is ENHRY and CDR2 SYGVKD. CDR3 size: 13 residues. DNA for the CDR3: TGTGCCATCGCGGGGGTCTCCTACAATGAGCAGTTCTTC. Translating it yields CAIAGVSYNEQFF.

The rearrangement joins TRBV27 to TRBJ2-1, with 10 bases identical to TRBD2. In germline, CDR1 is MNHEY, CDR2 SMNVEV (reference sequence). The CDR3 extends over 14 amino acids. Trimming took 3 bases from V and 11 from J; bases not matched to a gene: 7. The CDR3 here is CASSLGLAGVQQFF. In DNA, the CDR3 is TGTGCCAGCAGTTTGGGTCTAGCGGGAGTTCAGCAGTTCTTC.

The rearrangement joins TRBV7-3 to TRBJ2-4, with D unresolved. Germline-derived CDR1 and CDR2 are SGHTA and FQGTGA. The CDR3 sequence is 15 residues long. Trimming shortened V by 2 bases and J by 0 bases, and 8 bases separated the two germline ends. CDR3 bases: TGTGCCAGCAGCTTAGATAGAGTAGCCAAAAACATTCAGTACTTC. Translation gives CASSLDRVAKNIQYF.

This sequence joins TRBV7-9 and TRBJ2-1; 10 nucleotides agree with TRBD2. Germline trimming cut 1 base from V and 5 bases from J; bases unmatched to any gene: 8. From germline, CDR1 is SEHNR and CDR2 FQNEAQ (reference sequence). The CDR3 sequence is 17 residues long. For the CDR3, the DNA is TGTGCCAGCAGCTTAGGGGGGCTAGCGGGGGCTCACAATGAGCAGTTCTTC. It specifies CASSLGGLAGAHNEQFF.

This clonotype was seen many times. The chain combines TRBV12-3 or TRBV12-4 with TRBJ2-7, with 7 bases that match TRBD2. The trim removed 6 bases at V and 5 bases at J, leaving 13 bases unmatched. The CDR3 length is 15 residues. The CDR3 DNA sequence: TGTGCCAGCAGCTCCTTGGGGGGAGGGCCCAACGAGCAGTACTTC. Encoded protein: CASSSLGGGPNEQYF.

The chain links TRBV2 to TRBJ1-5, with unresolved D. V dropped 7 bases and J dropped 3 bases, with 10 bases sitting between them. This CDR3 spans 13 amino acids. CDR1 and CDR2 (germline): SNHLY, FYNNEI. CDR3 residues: CASIGGYNQPQHF. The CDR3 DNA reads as TGTGCCAGCATAGGCGGGTACAATCAGCCCCAGCATTTT.